This T cell receptor (beta chain) was sequenced in a study of T-cell reconstitution after alpha-beta-depleted transplantation in children. Study results and caveats: By one year post-transplant, T-cell counts and diversity largely arose from T cells that were newly produced.

Germline CDR1 is SGHVS and CDR2 is FQNEAQ. The trim removed 5 bases at V and 3 bases at J, leaving 12 bases unmatched. The CDR3 extends over 16 amino acids. Points on this clonotype: Its antigen is unknown.

During its preparation, the TCRbeta library received unique molecular identifiers. TCRdb reanalysed the PCR reads using MiXCR and keeps one entry per CDR3 protein. Counted here are about 130,000 distinct CDR3 sequences, 9.5% to 10% occurring once; the ten biggest clones make up 24%. V usage is TRBV7-8 and J usage is TRBJ2-5, with 7 bases fitting TRBD2. Sequenced material: PBMCs, mostly from graft donor cells, taken 180 days after TCRalphabeta/CD19-depleted stem cell transplant. The sequence was collected from a girl under three years old who had a stem cell transplant for combined immunodeficiency, so the T cells may come from the graft donor. The CDR3 coding sequence is TGTGCCAGCAGCCCGGGGCGGTCTAGCGGTAAAGAGACCCAGTACTTC. The encoded protein is CASSPGRSSGKETQYF.